This TCR beta chain was recovered during a study of identical twins. Template switching (which added a universal primer site) was used, and cDNA carried unique molecular identifiers. Via MiXCR, TCRdb re-called the 5' RACE reads, giving one row per CDR3 protein. The sample lists roughly 770,000 distinct CDR3 sequences, 15% to 20% occurring once. The V gene's germline CDR1 is KGHSH and CDR2 LQKENI. This CDR3 is built from 16 residues. The V gene end was trimmed by 4 bases and the J gene end by 7 bases; junction bases not matched to a gene: 11. These data were likewise used in another study, on T cells expressing NK-cell markers. From that report: Sorted CD3+CD56+NKG2C+, CD3+CD56+NKG2C- and CD3+CD56-NKG2C+ T cells supplied TCR beta repertoires. The CD3+CD56-NKG2C+ fraction of a few donors was also led by these clonotypes.

This chain joins TRBV18 and TRBJ2-1; 9 nucleotides align to TRBD2. The sample was PBMCs. The sequence was collected from a woman aged 18-35 years in good health. CDR3 in amino acids: CASSLVAGVGRNEQFF. The DNA for the CDR3 is TGTGCCAGCTCACTCGTAGCGGGAGTGGGTCGGAATGAGCAGTTCTTC.